Below, 19 T cell receptor beta chains from the same sample are listed, as sequenced in a study of CD8 T cells in Susac syndrome. Random hexamers served to reverse transcribe roughly 0.45 to 1 ug RNA. In TCRdb, the immunoSEQ multiplex PCR reads were re-called with MiXCR into one record per CDR3 protein. The table lists about 100,000 distinct CDR3 sequences, roughly 93% of them singletons. The material sequenced was CD8+ T cells from PBMCs. These receptors were collected from a human donor in good health.

V gene TRBV14 combines with J gene TRBJ1-6; D perhaps matches TRBD1 (5 bases). Germline CDR1 and CDR2: SGHDN and FVKESK. CDR3 length equals 15 residues. V lost 1 base, J lost 7 bases, and 11 bases lay in between. The CDR3 spells CASSQVQGVNSPLHF. CDR3 coding DNA: TGTGCCAGCAGCCAAGTCCAGGGTGTAAATTCACCCCTCCACTTT.

The chain couples TRBV29-1 to TRBJ2-1; TRBD1 or TRBD2 may be the D gene (6 bases each). V was shortened by 5 bases and J by 0 bases, with 8 bases between the two germline ends. Germline V lookup: CDR1 SQVTM, CDR2 ANQGSEA. The CDR3 length is 13 residues. CDR3 residues: CSVKGGSYNEQFF. CDR3 nucleotides: TGCAGCGTTAAGGGGGGCTCCTACAATGAGCAGTTCTTC.

In its sample, this clonotype was seen a few times. The gene calls are TRBV6-5 and TRBJ2-7, with D hard to call. From germline, CDR1 is MNHEY and CDR2 SVGAGI. The CDR3 runs to 14 residues. V was shortened by 6 bases and J by 2 bases, with 14 bases between the two germline ends. The CDR3 DNA is TGTGCCAGCAGCCCTCCGGACGGCCCCTACGAGCAGTACTTC. The encoded protein is CASSPPDGPYEQYF.

This clonotype was found a few times. The chain joins TRBV4-2 to TRBJ2-7, with 10 bases identical to TRBD2. Germline V gene data show CDR1 as LGHNA and CDR2 as YNFKEQ. The ends lost 0 bases at V and 4 bases at J; junction bases unmatched: 0. The CDR3 spans 14 residues. The CDR3 DNA follows: TGTGCCAGCAGCCAAGATAGCGGGGGGTACGAGCAGTACTTC. Translation gives CASSQDSGGYEQYF.

J is TRBJ2-1 and V is TRBV19; 16 bases align to TRBD2. V lost 3 bases to trimming and J lost 14 bases; unmatched junction nucleotides: 7. Germline CDR1 LNHDA, CDR2 SQIVND (reference sequence). This CDR3 region has 15 residues. The CDR3 here is CASSIGTSGGAVKFF. CDR3 bases: TGTGCCAGTAGTATTGGGACTAGCGGGGGGGCCGTCAAGTTCTTC.

This chain joins TRBV19 and TRBJ1-1; possible D gene TRBD1, 5 bases. The CDR3 extends over 12 amino acids. The V gene's germline CDR1 is LNHDA and CDR2 SQIVND (reference sequence). V shed 9 bases and J shed 4 bases, with 12 bases lying between them. Here the CDR3 DNA reads TGTGCCAGCGACATTGGGGGCACTGAAGCTTTCTTT. Translated: CASDIGGTEAFF. The complete variable domain, with remaining parts taken from reference TRBV19 and TRBJ1-1, reads DGGITQSPKYLFRKEGQNVTLSCEQNLNHDAMYWYRQDPGQGLRLIYYSQIVNDFQKGDIAEGYSVSREKKESFPLTVTSAQKNPTAFYLCASDIGGTEAFFGQGTRLTVV.

The V gene is TRBV27, the J gene TRBJ2-7; D possibly uses TRBD1 or TRBD2 (7 bases each). CDR1 and CDR2 (germline): MNHEY, SMNVEV (reference sequence). The V gene lost 3 bases and the J gene lost 3 bases, with 12 bases spanning the gap. This CDR3 contains 14 residues. The CDR3 DNA reads as TGTGCCAGCAGTTTGGGAGGGGGCGTCTACGAGCAGTACTTC. Protein: CASSLGGGVYEQYF.

The V gene is TRBV5-1, the J gene TRBJ1-4; D may be TRBD1 (5 bases). The CDR3 contains 14 residues. Trimming pared 0 bases from V and 8 bases from J, leaving 11 bases between. CDR1 and CDR2 (germline): SGHRS, YFSETQ. Here the CDR3 reads CASSLVGGTEKLFF. In DNA, the CDR3 is TGCGCCAGCAGCTTGGTTGGAGGGACGGAAAAACTGTTTTTT.

The J gene is TRBJ2-3, the V gene TRBV4-1; 11 bases match TRBD2. Germline CDR1 reads MGHRA; CDR2 reads YSYEKL. CDR3 length equals 16 residues. The V segment lost 2 bases and the J segment 3 bases; nucleotides outside the gene matches: 4. CDR3 loop: CASSQRSGGATDTQYF. CDR3 coding DNA: TGCGCCAGCAGCCAACGTAGCGGGGGGGCGACAGATACGCAGTATTTT.

CDR3 sequence reads: CASGPTYEQYF. The CDR3 DNA reads TGTGCCAGCGGCCCGACCTACGAGCAGTACTTC. The rearrangement joins TRBV2 to TRBJ2-7; D is ambiguous. Deletions cut 8 bases from V and 2 bases from J, with 7 bases between. The CDR3 sequence is 11 residues long. Per the germline V gene, CDR1 is SNHLY and CDR2 is FYNNEI.

The DNA for the CDR3 is TGTGCCAGCCTTAGCTATTTTTCTGAAGCTTTCTTT. Its translation is CASLSYFSEAFF. The V call is TRBV6-6, the J call TRBJ1-1; D gene uncertain. The CDR3 spans 12 residues. Germline CDR1 reads MNHNY; CDR2 reads SVGAGI (reference sequence). With 8 bases removed from V and 6 bases from J, the gap between germline ends came to 13 bases.

The genes are TRBV9 and TRBJ2-3; 7 nucleotides align to TRBD2. Trimming took 3 bases from V and 2 from J; bases not matched to a gene: 9. In germline, CDR1 is SGDLS, CDR2 YYNGEE. The CDR3 has 16 amino acids. Here the CDR3 reads CASSARPGGPTDTQYF. CDR3 sequence (DNA): TGTGCCAGCAGCGCGAGGCCGGGGGGACCCACAGATACGCAGTATTTT.

The chain uses TRBV5-8 and TRBJ2-5; tentative D call: TRBD1 (6 bases). The length of the CDR3 is 12 residues. CDR1 SGHTS and CDR2 YDEGEE come from the germline V gene. Trimming pared 4 bases from V and 7 bases from J, leaving 11 bases between. CDR3 nucleotide sequence: TGTGCCAGCAGCCGGGACATACGGACCCAGTACTTC. Its translation: CASSRDIRTQYF.

The DNA for the CDR3 is TGCAGTGCTTCTCACCCGGGACAGGGTACCGGGGAGCTGTTTTTT. This gives the protein CSASHPGQGTGELFF. The rearrangement links TRBV20-1 to TRBJ2-2, with 9 positions matching TRBD1. The CDR3 spans 15 residues. Germline CDR1 DFQATT, CDR2 SNEGSKA (reference sequence). The trim removed 5 bases at V and 5 bases at J, leaving 9 bases unmatched.

J is TRBJ2-7 and V is TRBV13; tentative D call: TRBD2 (6 bases). Trimming removed 4 bases from V and 9 bases from J, with 19 bases in between. The CDR3 contains 14 residues. Germline V gene sequence: CDR1 PRHDT, CDR2 FYEKMQ (reference sequence). The CDR3, as DNA: TGTGCCAGCAGCTCTGGGAGGACCCCCAAAGGGCAGTACTTC. Protein: CASSSGRTPKGQYF. The complete variable domain, with remaining parts taken from reference TRBV13 and TRBJ2-7, reads AAGVIQSPRHLIKEKRETATLKCYPIPRHDTVYWYQQGPGQDPQFLISFYEKMQSDKGSIPDRFSAQQFSDYHSELNMSSLELGDSALYFCASSSGRTPKGQYFGPGTRLTVT.

The chain is built from TRBV18 and TRBJ2-4; no reliable D call. This CDR3 is 17 amino acids long. Germline V gives CDR1 KGHSH, CDR2 LQKENI. V was shortened by 4 bases and J by 0 bases, with 16 bases between the two germline ends. CDR3 sequence reads: CASSLATGPRAKNIQYF. CDR3 nucleotides: TGTGCCAGCTCACTGGCGACCGGTCCGAGAGCCAAAAACATTCAGTACTTC.

This chain links TRBV20-1 with TRBJ2-2; perhaps TRBD2 as D (6 bases). CDR3 size: 16 residues. Trimming removed 5 bases at V and 5 bases at J, with 21 bases between. The V gene's germline CDR1 is DFQATT and CDR2 SNEGSKA (reference sequence). The chain's CDR3 is CSALRGNGWGTGELFF. CDR3 nucleotide sequence: TGCAGTGCTCTCCGGGGGAACGGTTGGGGGACCGGGGAGCTGTTTTTT.

The chain is built from TRBV4-1 and TRBJ2-1; the match to TRBD1 covers 7 bases. Germline values: CDR1 MGHRA, CDR2 YSYEKL. The CDR3 sequence is 16 residues long. After removal of 1 base from V and 0 bases from J, the junction contained 3 bases not matched to a gene. CDR3 sequence: CASSQGQGNSYNEQFF. The CDR3 bases are TGCGCCAGCAGCCAAGGACAGGGCAACTCCTACAATGAGCAGTTCTTC.

This chain uses TRBV7-8 with TRBJ2-4; D not resolved. V lost 3 bases and J 4 bases, leaving 13 bases between the germline ends. The CDR3 has 15 amino acids. Germline CDR1 and CDR2: SGHVS and FQNEAQ. The CDR3 nucleotides read TGTGCCAGCAGCTTGCCCTTGGGTAGGAAAAACATTCAGTACTTC. Protein sequence: CASSLPLGRKNIQYF. Together with reference TRBV7-8 and TRBJ2-4, the CDR3 gives the full variable domain: GAGVSQSPRYKVAKRGQDVALRCDPISGHVSLFWYQQALGQGPEFLTYFQNEAQLDKSGLPSDRFFAERPEGSVSTLKIQRTQQEDSAVYLCASSLPLGRKNIQYFGAGTRLSVL.